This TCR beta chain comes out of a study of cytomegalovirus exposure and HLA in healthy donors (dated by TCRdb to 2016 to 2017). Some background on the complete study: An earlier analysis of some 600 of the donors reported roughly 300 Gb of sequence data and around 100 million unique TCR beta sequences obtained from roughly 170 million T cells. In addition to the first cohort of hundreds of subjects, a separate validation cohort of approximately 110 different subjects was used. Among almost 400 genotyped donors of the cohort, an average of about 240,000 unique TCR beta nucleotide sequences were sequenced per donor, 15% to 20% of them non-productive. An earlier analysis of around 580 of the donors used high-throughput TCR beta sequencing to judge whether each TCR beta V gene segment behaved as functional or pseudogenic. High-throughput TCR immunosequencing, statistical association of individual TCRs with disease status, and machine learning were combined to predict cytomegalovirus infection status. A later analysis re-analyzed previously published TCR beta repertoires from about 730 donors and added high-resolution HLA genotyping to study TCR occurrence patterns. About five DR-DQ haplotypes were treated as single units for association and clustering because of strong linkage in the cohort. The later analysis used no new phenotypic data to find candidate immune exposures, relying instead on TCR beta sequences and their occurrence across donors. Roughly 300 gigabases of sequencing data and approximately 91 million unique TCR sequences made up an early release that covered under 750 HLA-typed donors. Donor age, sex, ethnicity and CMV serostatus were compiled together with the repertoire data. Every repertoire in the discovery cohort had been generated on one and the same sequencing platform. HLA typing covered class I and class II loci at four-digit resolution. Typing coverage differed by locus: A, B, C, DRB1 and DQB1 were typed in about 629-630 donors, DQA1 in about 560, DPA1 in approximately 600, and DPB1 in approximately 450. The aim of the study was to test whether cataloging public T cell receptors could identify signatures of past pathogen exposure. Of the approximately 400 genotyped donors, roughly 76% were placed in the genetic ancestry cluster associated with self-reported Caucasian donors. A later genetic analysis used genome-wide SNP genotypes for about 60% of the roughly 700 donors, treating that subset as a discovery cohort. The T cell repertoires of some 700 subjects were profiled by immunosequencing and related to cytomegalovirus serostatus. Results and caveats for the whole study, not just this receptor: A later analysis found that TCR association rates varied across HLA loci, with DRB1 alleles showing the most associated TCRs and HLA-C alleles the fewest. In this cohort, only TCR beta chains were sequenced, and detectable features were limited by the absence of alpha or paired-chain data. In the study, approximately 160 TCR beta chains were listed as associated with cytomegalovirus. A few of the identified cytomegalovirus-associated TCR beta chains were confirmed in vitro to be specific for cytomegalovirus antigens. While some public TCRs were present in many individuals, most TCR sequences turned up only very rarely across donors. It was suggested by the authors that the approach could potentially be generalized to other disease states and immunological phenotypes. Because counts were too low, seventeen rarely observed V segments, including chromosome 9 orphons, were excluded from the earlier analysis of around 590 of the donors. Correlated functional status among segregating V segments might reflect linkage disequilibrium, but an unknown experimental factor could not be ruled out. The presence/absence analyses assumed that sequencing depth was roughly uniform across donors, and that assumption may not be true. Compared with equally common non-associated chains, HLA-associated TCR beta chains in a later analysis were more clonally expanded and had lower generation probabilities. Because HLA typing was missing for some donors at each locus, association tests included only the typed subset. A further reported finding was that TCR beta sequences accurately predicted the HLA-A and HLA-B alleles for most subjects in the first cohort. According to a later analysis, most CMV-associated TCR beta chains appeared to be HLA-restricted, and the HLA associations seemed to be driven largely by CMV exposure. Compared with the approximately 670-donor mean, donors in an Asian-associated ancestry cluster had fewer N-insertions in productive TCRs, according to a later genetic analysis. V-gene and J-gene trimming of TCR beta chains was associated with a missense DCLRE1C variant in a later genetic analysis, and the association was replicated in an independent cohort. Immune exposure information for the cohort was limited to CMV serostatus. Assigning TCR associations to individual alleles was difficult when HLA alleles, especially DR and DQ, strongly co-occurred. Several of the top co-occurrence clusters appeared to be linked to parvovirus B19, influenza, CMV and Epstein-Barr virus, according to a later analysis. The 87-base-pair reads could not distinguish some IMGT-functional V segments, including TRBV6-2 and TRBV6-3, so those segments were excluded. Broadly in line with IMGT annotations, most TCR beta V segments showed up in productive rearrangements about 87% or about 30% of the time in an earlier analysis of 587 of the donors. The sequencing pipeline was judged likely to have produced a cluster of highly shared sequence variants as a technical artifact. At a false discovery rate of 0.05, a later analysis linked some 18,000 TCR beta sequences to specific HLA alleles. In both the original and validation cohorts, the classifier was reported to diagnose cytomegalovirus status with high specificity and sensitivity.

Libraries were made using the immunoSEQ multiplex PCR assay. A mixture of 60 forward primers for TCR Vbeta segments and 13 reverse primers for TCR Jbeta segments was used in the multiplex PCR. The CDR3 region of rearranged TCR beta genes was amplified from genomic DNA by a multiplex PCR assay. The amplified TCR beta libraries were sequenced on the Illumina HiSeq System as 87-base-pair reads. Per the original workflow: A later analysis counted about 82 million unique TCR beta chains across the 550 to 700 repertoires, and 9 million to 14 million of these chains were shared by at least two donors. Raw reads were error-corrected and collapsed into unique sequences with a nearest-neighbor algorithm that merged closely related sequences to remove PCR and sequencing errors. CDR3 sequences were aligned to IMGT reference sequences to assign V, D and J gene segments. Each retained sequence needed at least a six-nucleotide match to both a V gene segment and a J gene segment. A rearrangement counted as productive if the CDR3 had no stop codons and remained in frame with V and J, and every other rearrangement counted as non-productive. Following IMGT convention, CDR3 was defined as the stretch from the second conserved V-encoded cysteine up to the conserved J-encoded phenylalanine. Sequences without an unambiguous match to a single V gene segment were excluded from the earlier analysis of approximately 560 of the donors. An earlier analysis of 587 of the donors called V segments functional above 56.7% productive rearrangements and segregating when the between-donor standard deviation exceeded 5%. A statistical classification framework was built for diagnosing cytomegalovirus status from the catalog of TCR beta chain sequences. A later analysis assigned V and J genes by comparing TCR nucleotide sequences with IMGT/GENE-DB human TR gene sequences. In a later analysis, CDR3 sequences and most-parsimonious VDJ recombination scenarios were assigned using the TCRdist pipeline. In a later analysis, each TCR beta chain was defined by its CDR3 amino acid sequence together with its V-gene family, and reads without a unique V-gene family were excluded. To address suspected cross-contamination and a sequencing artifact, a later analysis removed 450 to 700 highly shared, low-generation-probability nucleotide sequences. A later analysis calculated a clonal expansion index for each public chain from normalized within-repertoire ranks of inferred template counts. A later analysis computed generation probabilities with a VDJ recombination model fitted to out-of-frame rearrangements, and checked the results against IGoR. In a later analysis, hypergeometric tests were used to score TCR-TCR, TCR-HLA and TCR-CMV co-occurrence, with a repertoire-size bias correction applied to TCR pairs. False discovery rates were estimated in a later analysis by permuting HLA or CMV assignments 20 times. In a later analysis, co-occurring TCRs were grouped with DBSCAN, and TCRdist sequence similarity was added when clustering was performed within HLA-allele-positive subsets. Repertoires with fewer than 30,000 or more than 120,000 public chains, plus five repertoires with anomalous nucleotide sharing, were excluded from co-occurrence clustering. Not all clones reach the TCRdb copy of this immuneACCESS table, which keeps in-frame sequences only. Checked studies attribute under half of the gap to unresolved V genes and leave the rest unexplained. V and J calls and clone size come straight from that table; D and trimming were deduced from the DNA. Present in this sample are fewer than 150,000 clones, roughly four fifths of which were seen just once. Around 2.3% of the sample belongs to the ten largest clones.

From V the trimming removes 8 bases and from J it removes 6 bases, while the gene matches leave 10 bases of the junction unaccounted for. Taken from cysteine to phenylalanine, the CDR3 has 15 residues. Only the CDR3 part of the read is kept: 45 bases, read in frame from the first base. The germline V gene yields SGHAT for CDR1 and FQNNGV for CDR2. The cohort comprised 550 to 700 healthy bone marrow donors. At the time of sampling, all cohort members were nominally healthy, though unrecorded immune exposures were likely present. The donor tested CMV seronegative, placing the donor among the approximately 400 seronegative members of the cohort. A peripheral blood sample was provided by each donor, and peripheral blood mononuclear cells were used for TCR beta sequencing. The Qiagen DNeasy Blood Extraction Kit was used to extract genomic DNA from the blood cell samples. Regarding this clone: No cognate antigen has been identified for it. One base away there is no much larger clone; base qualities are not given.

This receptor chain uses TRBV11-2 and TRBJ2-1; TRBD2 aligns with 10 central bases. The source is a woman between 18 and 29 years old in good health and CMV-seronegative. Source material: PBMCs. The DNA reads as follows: TGTGCCAGCGGCTCTACTAGCGGGACGCCCAATGAGCAGTTCTTC. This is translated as CASGSTSGTPNEQFF.